This T cell receptor beta chain was identified in a study of cytomegalovirus exposure and HLA in healthy donors. Study-wide points: Among the sequence variants, a highly shared cluster was likely an artifact of sequencing. In vitro, a few CMV-associated chains proved specific for CMV antigens.

Note on this clone: Its antigen is not identified.

PCR was performed using 60 Vbeta and 13 Jbeta primers. Profiling relied on immunoSEQ multiplex PCR, and the TCRdb table lists in-frame clones only, not all of them. The repertoire holds 150,000 or so clones, with approximately 78% as singletons. V trimming: 4 bases; J trimming: 4 bases; junction bases outside the gene matches: 12. This CDR3 has 16 residues. Germline CDR1 SNHLY, CDR2 FYNNEI. All the people who gave samples were healthy bone marrow donors. This rearrangement joins TRBV2 to TRBJ2-5; 7 bases line up with TRBD1. Sequencing was carried out using PBMCs. The origin of this receptor is a woman in her thirties or forties in good health and CMV-seronegative. CDR3 amino acids: CASSADGATGTETQYF. The CDR3 region has the DNA TGTGCCAGCAGTGCGGATGGAGCGACAGGGACAGAGACCCAGTACTTC.